This TCR beta chain came from a study of PD-1 blockade in classical Hodgkin lymphoma. Trimming took 3 bases from V and 1 from J; bases not matched to a gene: 4. This CDR3 is 16 amino acids long. Germline-derived CDR1 and CDR2 are MGHDK and SYGVNS. Using immunoSEQ multiplex PCR, the repertoire was profiled, and TCRdb retains in-frame clones only, with some absent. The table records under 6,500 clones, approximately 87% of them present only once. Time point in this sample: newly diagnosed, previously untreated cHL patient sample. The authors enriched CD8+ T cells from thawed PBMCs via magnetic negative selection.

The sequenced sample consisted of CD8+ T cells from blood. The chain recombines TRBV25-1 with TRBJ2-2, with 8 positions matching TRBD1. The TCR was taken from a human donor with classical Hodgkin lymphoma. CDR3 amino acids: CASSDHGQGNTGELFF. Here the CDR3 DNA reads TGTGCCAGCAGTGACCATGGACAGGGGAACACCGGGGAGCTGTTTTTT. The whole variable domain, remainder taken from reference TRBV25-1 and TRBJ2-2, is EADIYQTPRYLVIGTGKKITLECSQTMGHDKMYWYQQDPGMELHLIHYSYGVNSTEKGDLSSESTVSRIRTEHFPLTLESARPSHTSQYLCASSDHGQGNTGELFFGEGSRLTVL.